Listed here are 14 T cell receptor beta chains from one sample, sequenced in a study of blood T cells in healthy people across ages. The authors ran a second PCR of roughly 6 to 12 cycles using a sample-barcoded 5' primer and a J-beta primer mix. TCRdb independently ran MiXCR on the 5' RACE reads; one entry per CDR3 protein. Of about 1,500,000 distinct CDR3 sequences listed, approximately 42% are singletons. Sequencing input: blood. The receptor set was obtained from a woman between 18 and 29 years old in good health.

The table lists this clonotype with a few counts. V usage is TRBV11-2 and J usage is TRBJ2-3; perhaps D is TRBD1 or TRBD2 (5 bases each). CDR1 is SGHAT and CDR2 is FQNNGV in the germline V gene. The CDR3 contains 15 residues. V was cut by 6 bases and J by 1 base, with 14 bases left in between. The chain's CDR3 is CASRPGASGTDTQYF. The DNA for the CDR3 is TGTGCCAGCAGGCCCGGGGCCTCGGGCACAGATACGCAGTATTTT. The whole variable domain, remainder taken from reference TRBV11-2 and TRBJ2-3, is EAGVAQSPRYKIIEKRQSVAFWCNPISGHATLYWYQQILGQGPKLLIQFQNNGVVDDSQLPKDRFSAERLKGVDSTLKIQPAKLEDSAVYLCASRPGASGTDTQYFGPGTRLTVL.

The chain has TRBV7-2 and TRBJ1-2; 7 positions agree with TRBD1. Germline V gives CDR1 SGHTA, CDR2 FQGNSA. The CDR3 is 14 residues long. V lost 5 bases to trimming and J lost 4 bases; unmatched junction nucleotides: 7. CDR3: CASSPGTDPYGYTF. The CDR3, as DNA: TGTGCCAGCAGCCCGGGGACAGACCCCTATGGCTACACCTTC.

This clonotype was seen a handful of times. The J gene is TRBJ1-2, the V gene TRBV20-1, with 10 bases lining up with TRBD1. The CDR3 is 15 amino acids. V dropped 5 bases and J dropped 5; count of bases not matched to a gene: 11. The germline V gene has CDR1 DFQATT and CDR2 SNEGSKA (reference sequence). The CDR3 region is CSAQRPGQGYYGYTF. The CDR3 coding sequence is TGCAGTGCTCAGCGGCCGGGACAGGGGTATTATGGCTACACCTTC.

The chain joins TRBV15 to TRBJ2-2; D is possibly TRBD2 (5 bases). Trimming left V 4 bases short and J 5 bases short, with 14 bases between. CDR1 LNHNV and CDR2 YYDKDF come from the germline V gene (reference sequence). This CDR3 contains 15 residues. CDR3 sequence: CATSIASETTGELFF. CDR3 bases: TGTGCCACCAGCATAGCGTCCGAAACAACCGGGGAGCTGTTTTTT.

The chain has TRBV19 and TRBJ1-2; D might be TRBD1 (5 bases). The CDR3 sequence is 16 residues long. V lost 2 bases and J lost 4, with 17 bases in between. CDR1 LNHDA and CDR2 SQIVND come from the germline V gene (reference sequence). The CDR3 sequence: CASSILGALPSYGYTF. The CDR3 DNA sequence: TGTGCCAGTAGTATATTAGGGGCGCTTCCAAGCTATGGCTACACCTTC.

This clonotype appeared a few times. The rearrangement links TRBV6-6 to TRBJ2-7; D remains unclear. Germline V gene sequence: CDR1 MNHNY, CDR2 SVGAGI (reference sequence). V lost 6 bases to trimming and J lost 6 bases, with 12 bases between them. This CDR3 is 12 amino acids long. The CDR3: CASSQLNSEQYF. The CDR3 DNA sequence: TGTGCCAGCAGCCAACTAAACTCCGAGCAGTACTTC.

The rearrangement joins TRBV9 to TRBJ2-1; TRBD2 is a possible D gene (5 bases). The germline V and J ends were trimmed by 4 bases and 10 bases, with 15 bases remaining between them. The CDR3 contains 13 residues. Germline-derived CDR1 and CDR2 are SGDLS and YYNGEE. The CDR3 spells CASSPIATYEQFF. CDR3 coding DNA: TGTGCCAGCAGCCCCATAGCGACCTACGAGCAGTTCTTC.

This clonotype showed up just a few times. V usage is TRBV10-2 and J usage is TRBJ2-1; D uncertain. V was clipped by 7 bases and J by 8 bases, with 12 bases between them. The CDR3 covers 12 residues. Germline lookup yields CDR1 WSHSY and CDR2 SAAADI. This chain's CDR3 is CASTRLLDEQFF. Written as DNA, the CDR3 is TGCGCCAGCACGCGGCTCCTCGATGAGCAGTTCTTC.

Details on this clonotype: The missing conserved phenylalanine or tryptophan at the end of this CDR3 makes a read error likely. The chain employs TRBV5-5 and TRBJ2-1; 7 bases line up with TRBD2. V trimming: 0 bases; J trimming: 2 bases; junction bases outside the gene matches: 8. CDR3 length equals 17 residues. Looked up from germline, CDR1 is SGHKS and CDR2 is YYEKEE (reference sequence). CDR3 in DNA: TGTGCCAGCAGCTTGGCCGATCCGGGAGGAACCTACAATGAGCAGTTCCTC. This gives the protein CASSLADPGGTYNEQFL.

The rearrangement links TRBV3-1 to TRBJ2-3, with D possibly being TRBD2 (6 bases). This CDR3 spans 19 amino acids. Germline V gene sequence: CDR1 LGHDT, CDR2 YNNKEL (reference sequence). The ends were cut back, 2 bases at V and 6 bases at J, with 27 bases in the middle. This CDR3 reads CASSQSPDTGTSFLDTQYF. Here the CDR3 DNA reads TGTGCCAGCAGCCAATCTCCCGATACCGGGACTTCCTTTTTGGATACGCAGTATTTT.

V gene TRBV7-9 combines with J gene TRBJ2-7; a weak D match, TRBD1 (5 bases). Per the germline V gene, CDR1 is SEHNR and CDR2 is FQNEAQ (reference sequence). V was cut by 5 bases and J by 3 bases, with 14 bases left in between. This CDR3 region has 14 residues. CDR3 protein: CASSQQGGDYEQYF. CDR3 in DNA: TGTGCCAGCAGCCAGCAGGGTGGAGACTACGAGCAGTACTTC. Supplemented by reference TRBV7-9 and TRBJ2-7, the full variable domain reads DTGVSQNPRHKITKRGQNVTFRCDPISEHNRLYWYRQTLGQGPEFLTYFQNEAQLEKSRLLSDRFSAERPKGSFSTLEIQRTEQGDSAMYLCASSQQGGDYEQYFGPGTRLTVT.

The genes are TRBV29-1 and TRBJ2-4, with no clear D. V was clipped by 8 bases and J by 15 bases, with 20 bases between them. CDR1 SQVTM and CDR2 ANQGSEA come from the germline V gene. This CDR3 region has 11 residues. CDR3 coding DNA: TGCAGCTTGAGATGGGGTCACGAGCGGTACTTC. Its translation: CSLRWGHERYF.

This chain connects TRBV3-1 to TRBJ1-2; D unresolved. V shed 0 bases and J shed 0 bases, with 14 bases lying between them. This CDR3 comprises 17 residues. Germline assignment: CDR1 LGHDT and CDR2 YNNKEL (reference sequence). The DNA for the CDR3 is TGTGCCAGCAGCCAAGATTTACGCGGCAGGTCTAACTATGGCTACACCTTC. Amino acids: CASSQDLRGRSNYGYTF.

This clonotype was seen a handful of times. The chain is built from TRBV6-5 and TRBJ1-2; 9 nucleotides line up with TRBD1. Trimming removed 4 bases from V and 2 bases from J; junction bases left unmatched: 5. Germline V gene data show CDR1 as MNHEY and CDR2 as SVGAGI. This CDR3 is 15 amino acids long. The CDR3 nucleotides are TGTGCCAGCAGTTGGTACAGGGGGCTCAACTATGGCTACACCTTC. Its translation: CASSWYRGLNYGYTF.